The 20 T cell receptor beta chains below come from one sample, sequenced in a study of blood T cell repertoires in COVID-19. Using immunoSEQ multiplex PCR, the repertoire was profiled, and TCRdb retains in-frame clones only, with some absent. This table holds about 68,000 clones, roughly 91% found once. Sequenced material: peripheral blood. These receptors were taken from a man aged 45 to 65 with COVID-19, enrolled during active disease.

A word on this clone: Mismatch with germline at one junction end may stem from a read error. The gene calls are TRBV29-1 and TRBJ2-1; D perhaps matches TRBD2 (6 bases). The CDR3 covers 11 residues. The germline V gene encodes CDR1 SQVTM and CDR2 ANQGSEA. CDR3 in amino acids: CSVEGGREQFF. In nucleotides, the CDR3 is TGCAGCGTCGAAGGAGGGAGGGAGCAGTTCTTC.

The CDR3 loop reads CASSRMVAGTGELFF. DNA of the CDR3: TGCGCCAGCAGCCGGATGGTGGCGGGTACCGGGGAGCTGTTTTTT. V gene TRBV4-1 combines with J gene TRBJ2-2, with D possibly TRBD2 on 5 matching bases. This CDR3 comprises 15 residues. V was clipped by 4 bases and J by 5 bases, with 14 bases between them. Germline-derived CDR1 and CDR2 are MGHRA and YSYEKL.

This clone was observed a single time. V usage is TRBV28 and J usage is TRBJ2-7; 8 nucleotides align to TRBD1. The J segment lost 2 bases and the V segment lost 4 bases, leaving 7 bases of the junction unmatched. Per germline, CDR1 MDHEN and CDR2 SYDVKM. The CDR3 runs to 15 residues. The CDR3 nucleotides read TGTGCCAGCAGTTGGGCAGGGGGCATGGCCTACGAGCAGTACTTC. Protein product: CASSWAGGMAYEQYF.

V and J are TRBV6-6 and TRBJ2-3, with TRBD1 matching 7 bases. There are 13 residues in the CDR3. The V and J ends lost 6 bases and 3 bases, in that order; junction bases with no gene match: 3. Germline lookup yields CDR1 MNHNY and CDR2 SVGAGI (reference sequence). Here the CDR3 DNA reads TGTGCCAGCAGATCGACAGGGACAGATACGCAGTATTTT. Encoded protein: CASRSTGTDTQYF.

The chain links TRBV19 to TRBJ2-1; 14 positions match TRBD2. The CDR3 totals 18 residues. Trimming cost V 9 bases and J 0 bases; bases outside gene matches: 10. The germline V gene has CDR1 LNHDA and CDR2 SQIVND (reference sequence). CDR3 sequence: CASTIGLAGGGSYNEQFF. The CDR3 DNA reads as TGTGCCAGCACGATCGGACTAGCGGGAGGTGGCTCCTACAATGAGCAGTTCTTC.

The rearrangement uses TRBV30 and TRBJ1-3; 8 nucleotides line up with TRBD1. The V segment lost 5 bases and the J segment 4 bases; nucleotides outside the gene matches: 7. Per the germline V gene, CDR1 is GTSNPN and CDR2 is SVGIG (reference sequence). The CDR3 length is 14 residues. In DNA form, the CDR3 reads TGTGCCTGGCATCAGGGGGCGGGAGGAAACACCATATATTTT. Translated, it gives CAWHQGAGGNTIYF.

The V call is TRBV5-1, the J call TRBJ2-5; no firm D call. The V gene lost 2 bases and the J gene lost 5 bases, with 4 bases spanning the gap. Germline CDR1 reads SGHRS; CDR2 reads YFSETQ. This CDR3 comprises 11 residues. The CDR3 DNA reads as TGCGCCAGCAGCTTAGAGGAGACCCAGTACTTC. Amino acid sequence: CASSLEETQYF.

The V gene is TRBV6-5, the J gene TRBJ1-2, with a tentative D call TRBD1 (6 bases). The CDR3 has 13 residues. The V end lost 5 bases, the J end lost 7 bases, and 14 bases lay between the germline ends. The germline gives CDR1 MNHEY, CDR2 SVGAGI. This CDR3 is CASSTTGTSGYTF. The CDR3 DNA is TGTGCCAGCAGTACCACCGGGACAAGTGGCTACACCTTC.

The chain joins TRBV4-1 to TRBJ1-3, with D possibly TRBD1 on 6 matching bases. Trimming cost V 4 bases and J 0 bases, with 13 bases left between them. The CDR3 runs to 16 residues. Per germline, CDR1 MGHRA and CDR2 YSYEKL. The CDR3 DNA follows: TGCGCCAGCAGCCTACAGGGCTCTCTCTCTGGAAACACCATATATTTT. It is translated as CASSLQGSLSGNTIYF.

CDR3 residues: CASSWGGGETGELFF. The CDR3 DNA reads TGTGCCAGCAGCTGGGGCGGGGGAGAGACCGGGGAGCTGTTTTTT. This rearrangement joins TRBV7-2 to TRBJ2-2, with 7 bases that match TRBD2. The trim removed 4 bases at V and 5 bases at J, leaving 7 bases unmatched. Looked up from germline, CDR1 is SGHTA and CDR2 is FQGNSA. CDR3 length: 15 amino acids.

The rearrangement uses TRBV7-2 and TRBJ2-1, with D maybe TRBD2 (5 bases). The CDR3 has 15 amino acids. CDR1 is SGHTA and CDR2 is FQGNSA in the germline V gene. Trimming left V 4 bases short and J 7 bases short, with 17 bases between. The CDR3 region is CASSWAGPALNEQFF. CDR3 DNA sequence: TGTGCCAGCAGCTGGGCGGGCCCGGCGCTTAATGAGCAGTTCTTC.

The V call is TRBV19, the J call TRBJ1-5; a possible D gene is TRBD1 (5 bases). The CDR3 loop spans 14 amino acids. CDR1 is LNHDA, CDR2 SQIVND, per germline (reference sequence). V lost 5 bases and J 1 base, leaving 9 bases between the germline ends. The CDR3 region is CASSQGASNQPQHF. As DNA, the CDR3 is TGTGCCAGTAGTCAGGGCGCAAGCAATCAGCCCCAGCATTTT.

V and J are TRBV30 and TRBJ1-4, with no clear D. V lost 2 bases and J lost 3, with 19 bases in between. Germline V gene data show CDR1 as GTSNPN and CDR2 as SVGIG (reference sequence). This CDR3 is 17 amino acids long. DNA for the CDR3: TGTGCCTGGAGTCCCCACCTCACGACGGACTCTAATGAAAAACTGTTTTTT. Protein sequence: CAWSPHLTTDSNEKLFF.

The rearrangement joins TRBV7-2 to TRBJ1-2, with 7 bases fitting TRBD1. Unmatched junction bases numbered 5, after V lost 0 bases and J lost 4 bases. The V gene's germline CDR1 is SGHTA and CDR2 FQGNSA. The CDR3 runs 15 residues. CDR3 sequence reads: CASSLAGTAFYGYTF. The CDR3 DNA sequence: TGTGCCAGCAGCTTAGCCGGGACAGCCTTCTATGGCTACACCTTC.

V and J are TRBV25-1 and TRBJ1-1; no firm D call. CDR3 length: 14 amino acids. V was cut by 0 bases and J by 4 bases, with 9 bases left in between. Per the germline V gene, CDR1 is MGHDK and CDR2 is SYGVNS. CDR3 region: CASSEYYGSTEAFF. The CDR3 bases are TGTGCCAGCAGTGAATATTACGGGAGCACTGAAGCTTTCTTT.

The chain combines TRBV28 with TRBJ2-2; a weak D match, TRBD1 (5 bases). The V gene's germline CDR1 is MDHEN and CDR2 SYDVKM. This CDR3 has 18 residues. V gave up 3 bases and J gave up 1 base, with 18 bases separating them. CDR3 DNA sequence: TGTGCCAGCAGTTTGTTCCCGGCTGGACAATGGAACACCGGGGAGCTGTTTTTT. This translates into CASSLFPAGQWNTGELFF.

The chain uses TRBV6-2 or TRBV6-3 and TRBJ2-3; no definite D call. Between the trimmed V and J ends, which lost 6 bases and 8 bases, there was a span of 15 bases. CDR1 MNHEY and CDR2 SVGEGT come from the germline V gene. The CDR3 sequence is 13 residues long. CDR3 in amino acids: CASSPESPGTQYF. The DNA of the CDR3 is TGTGCCAGCAGCCCCGAGTCACCGGGTACGCAGTATTTT.

This clone was detected only once. The rearrangement links TRBV5-6 to TRBJ2-7, with 7 bases lining up with TRBD2. V lost 3 bases to trimming and J lost 7 bases; unmatched junction nucleotides: 10. The germline V gene encodes CDR1 SGHDT and CDR2 YYEEEE. The CDR3 consists of 14 residues. In DNA, the CDR3 is TGTGCCAGCAGCTACCGGGGGGAACTAATGGAGCAGTACTTC. Translation: CASSYRGELMEQYF.

This rearrangement joins TRBV29-1 to TRBJ2-1; the D is unclear. The CDR3 runs to 11 residues. The germline V gene encodes CDR1 SQVTM and CDR2 ANQGSEA. V was pared by 5 bases and J by 10 bases, with 12 bases between. In nucleotides, the CDR3 is TGCAGCGTTCACATCGCCTGGGAGCAGTTCTTC. Translated: CSVHIAWEQFF.

V and J are TRBV28 and TRBJ2-1; TRBD1 aligns across 12 bases. The CDR3 has 16 residues. V gave up 10 bases and J gave up 7 bases; unmatched junction bases: 14. The germline V gene has CDR1 MDHEN and CDR2 SYDVKM. This CDR3 reads CATLTDRDRGRNEQFF. Written as DNA, the CDR3 is TGTGCCACCTTAACCGACCGGGACAGGGGGCGGAATGAGCAGTTCTTC.